A single sample gave rise to the 12 T cell receptor beta chains below, sequenced in a study of shared T cell receptors in the human thymus. Assay used: immunoSEQ multiplex PCR; TCRdb lists only in-frame clones, some missing. The sample gives some 640,000 clones, approximately 89% of which show up once; over 0.008% is in the top ten. The sample was also reused in another study, on human thymus T cells.

Input material: thymocytes. These receptor sequences come from a boy under two years old with a congenital heart defect.

The rearrangement uses TRBV19 and TRBJ2-5, with a weak D call TRBD2 (6 bases). The V end lost 2 bases, the J end lost 5 bases, and 21 bases lay between the germline ends. The CDR3 has 17 residues. CDR1 is LNHDA and CDR2 is SQIVND in the germline V gene (reference sequence). In DNA form, the CDR3 reads TGTGCCAGTAGTATATCCTTCCCGGTGGGGGGTCGGGAGACCCAGTACTTC. This gives the protein CASSISFPVGGRETQYF.

This rearrangement joins TRBV5-6 to TRBJ2-7; 8 nucleotides line up with TRBD2. CDR3 length equals 15 residues. Germline loops: CDR1 SGHDT, CDR2 YYEEEE. V trimming: 4 bases; J trimming: 2 bases; junction bases outside the gene matches: 8. As DNA, the CDR3 is TGTGCCAGCAGCCCGAGCGGGGGTTCCCCCTACGAGCAGTACTTC. Amino acid sequence: CASSPSGGSPYEQYF.

V usage is TRBV28 and J usage is TRBJ1-5, with D unresolved. Germline loops: CDR1 MDHEN, CDR2 SYDVKM. The CDR3 loop spans 17 amino acids. V dropped 6 bases and J dropped 0 bases, with 18 bases sitting between them. The CDR3: CASSCPIQYNSNQPQHF. The CDR3, as DNA: TGTGCCAGCAGCTGTCCCATACAGTATAATAGCAATCAGCCCCAGCATTTT. Supplemented by reference TRBV28 and TRBJ1-5, the full variable domain reads DVKVTQSSRYLVKRTGEKVFLECVQDMDHENMFWYRQDPGLGLRLIYFSYDVKMKEKGDIPEGYSVSREKKERFSLILESASTNQTSMYLCASSCPIQYNSNQPQHFGDGTRLSIL.

The DNA for the CDR3 is TGTGCCAGCAGCTTGGGTGGAGTTTGGAACGAGCAGTACTTC. Translation gives CASSLGGVWNEQYF. The gene calls are TRBV5-6 and TRBJ2-7; D is undetermined. CDR1 and CDR2 (germline): SGHDT, YYEEEE. Trimming cost V 0 bases and J 5 bases, with 12 bases left between them. This CDR3 contains 14 residues.

The V gene is TRBV11-2, the J gene TRBJ1-1; TRBD1 matches 8 bases. The V and J ends lost 6 bases and 3 bases, in that order; junction bases with no gene match: 6. The CDR3 totals 14 residues. Germline assignment: CDR1 SGHAT and CDR2 FQNNGV. The chain's CDR3 is CASSPGGADTEAFF. The CDR3 DNA reads TGTGCCAGCAGTCCAGGGGGCGCGGACACTGAAGCTTTCTTT.

The chain is built from TRBV20-1 and TRBJ1-2, with D possibly matching TRBD1 (6 bases). Germline loops: CDR1 DFQATT, CDR2 SNEGSKA (reference sequence). This CDR3 has 11 amino acids. The V end lost 4 bases, the J end lost 6 bases, and 9 bases lay between the germline ends. The CDR3 loop reads CSANGTNGYTF. CDR3 bases: TGCAGTGCTAACGGGACAAATGGCTACACCTTC.

This clone was seen a few times. V and J are TRBV10-3 and TRBJ1-1; D is undetermined. This CDR3 region has 16 residues. The V end was cut by 0 bases, the J end by 3 bases, with 14 bases between. Germline CDR1 ENHRY, CDR2 SYGVKD. The CDR3 region has the DNA TGTGCCATCAGTGAGTCGACGGCAGGTCGGCACACTGAAGCTTTCTTT. Translation: CAISESTAGRHTEAFF.

The chain combines TRBV9 with TRBJ2-5; 8 bases are a match to TRBD2. The ends lost 4 bases at V and 1 base at J; junction bases unmatched: 6. The CDR3 runs to 15 residues. From germline, CDR1 is SGDLS and CDR2 YYNGEE. The CDR3 bases are TGTGCCAGCAGCCCCCCGGGGGGGATCCAAGAGACCCAGTACTTC. Residues: CASSPPGGIQETQYF.

V usage is TRBV5-5 and J usage is TRBJ1-2, with D maybe TRBD1 (5 bases). This CDR3 has 14 residues. Germline CDR1 SGHKS, CDR2 YYEKEE (reference sequence). V lost 5 bases and J lost 0, with 11 bases in between. For the CDR3, the DNA is TGTGCCAGCAGTCGACAGTCCACTAACTATGGCTACACCTTC. Protein product: CASSRQSTNYGYTF.

The rearrangement joins TRBV6-5 to TRBJ2-7; D is unclear. V was cut by 1 base and J by 4 bases, with 8 bases left in between. The germline CDR1 and CDR2 sequences are MNHEY and SVGAGI. This CDR3 comprises 13 residues. The CDR3 is CASSYLGRYEQYF. The CDR3 DNA reads as TGTGCCAGCAGTTACTTGGGCCGGTACGAGCAGTACTTC.

This rearrangement joins TRBV4-1 to TRBJ2-5, with D possibly TRBD2 on 5 matching bases. The CDR3 loop spans 15 amino acids. Germline V lookup: CDR1 MGHRA, CDR2 YSYEKL. Trimming shortened V by 0 bases and J by 2 bases, and 10 bases separated the two germline ends. CDR3 nucleotide sequence: TGCGCCAGCAGCCAAGATCGGGGTTGGCAAGAGACCCAGTACTTC. Translation: CASSQDRGWQETQYF.

The V and J genes are TRBV7-2 and TRBJ1-5; the D is unclear. This CDR3 spans 13 amino acids. The V end was cut by 2 bases, the J end by 7 bases, with 9 bases between. Germline-derived CDR1 and CDR2 are SGHTA and FQGNSA. The CDR3 loop is CASSLITRQPQHF. CDR3 DNA sequence: TGTGCCAGCAGCTTAATTACGAGGCAGCCCCAGCATTTT.